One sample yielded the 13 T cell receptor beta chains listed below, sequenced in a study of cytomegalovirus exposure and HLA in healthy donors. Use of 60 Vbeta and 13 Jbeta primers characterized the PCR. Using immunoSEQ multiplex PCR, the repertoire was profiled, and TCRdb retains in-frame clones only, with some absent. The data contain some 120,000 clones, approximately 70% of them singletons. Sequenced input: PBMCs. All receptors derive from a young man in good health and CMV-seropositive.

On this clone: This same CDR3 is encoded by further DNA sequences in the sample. The CDR3 DNA sequence: TGTGCCAGCAGCTCAAGGGACAGGGGCACCGGGGAGCTGTTTTTT. This sequence encodes CASSSRDRGTGELFF. The chain is built from TRBV13 and TRBJ2-2, with 10 bases matching TRBD1. CDR1 and CDR2 (germline): PRHDT, FYEKMQ (reference sequence). Losses at the gene ends were 4 bases for V and 4 bases for J; bases not matched to a gene: 3. This CDR3 contains 15 residues.

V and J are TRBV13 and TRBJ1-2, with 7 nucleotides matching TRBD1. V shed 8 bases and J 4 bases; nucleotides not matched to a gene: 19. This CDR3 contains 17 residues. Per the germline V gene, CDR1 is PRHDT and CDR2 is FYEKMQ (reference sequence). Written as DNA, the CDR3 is TGTGCCAGCGCCCCCGCCTGGGACAGTGAAAGGGGCTATGGCTACACCTTC. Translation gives CASAPAWDSERGYGYTF. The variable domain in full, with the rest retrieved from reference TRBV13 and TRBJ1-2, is AAGVIQSPRHLIKEKRETATLKCYPIPRHDTVYWYQQGPGQDPQFLISFYEKMQSDKGSIPDRFSAQQFSDYHSELNMSSLELGDSALYFCASAPAWDSERGYGYTFGSGTRLTVV.

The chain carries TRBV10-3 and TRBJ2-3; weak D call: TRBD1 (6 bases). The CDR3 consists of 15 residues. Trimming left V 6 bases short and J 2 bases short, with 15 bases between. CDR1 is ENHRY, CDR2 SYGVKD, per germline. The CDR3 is CAIRRQVGNTDTQYF. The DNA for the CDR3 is TGTGCCATCAGACGACAGGTCGGAAACACAGATACGCAGTATTTT.

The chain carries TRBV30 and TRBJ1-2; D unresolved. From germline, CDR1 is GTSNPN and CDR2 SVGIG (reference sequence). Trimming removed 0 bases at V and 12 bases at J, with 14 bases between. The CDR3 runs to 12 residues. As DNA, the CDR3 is TGTGCCTGGAGTGTGGGAGGGCCCCTGGACACCTTC. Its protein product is CAWSVGGPLDTF.

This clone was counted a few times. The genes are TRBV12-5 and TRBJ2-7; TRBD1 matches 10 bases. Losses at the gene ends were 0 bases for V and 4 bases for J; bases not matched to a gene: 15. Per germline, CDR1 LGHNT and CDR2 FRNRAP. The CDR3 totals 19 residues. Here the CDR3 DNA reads TGTGCTAGTGGTTTGGTACTGACAGGGGGCGCGAGGGACCCATACGAGCAGTACTTC. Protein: CASGLVLTGGARDPYEQYF. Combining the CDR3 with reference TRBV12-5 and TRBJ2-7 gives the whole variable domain DARVTQTPRHKVTEMGQEVTMRCQPILGHNTVFWYRQTMMQGLELLAYFRNRAPLDDSGMPKDRFSAEMPDATLATLKIQPSEPRDSAVYFCASGLVLTGGARDPYEQYFGPGTRLTVT.

CDR3 in amino acids: CAWNREGAKNIQYF. CDR3 in DNA: TGTGCCTGGAATCGGGAGGGTGCCAAAAACATTCAGTACTTC. The gene calls are TRBV30 and TRBJ2-4; 8 bases map to TRBD2. Unmatched junction bases numbered 3, after V lost 4 bases and J lost 1 base. There are 14 residues in the CDR3. Germline values: CDR1 GTSNPN, CDR2 SVGIG (reference sequence).

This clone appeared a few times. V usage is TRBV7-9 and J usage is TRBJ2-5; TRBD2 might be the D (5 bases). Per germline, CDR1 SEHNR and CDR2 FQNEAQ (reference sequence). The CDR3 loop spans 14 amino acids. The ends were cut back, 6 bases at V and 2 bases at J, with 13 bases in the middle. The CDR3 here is CASSSDYLQETQYF. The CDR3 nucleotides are TGTGCCAGCAGTTCCGACTACCTACAAGAGACCCAGTACTTC. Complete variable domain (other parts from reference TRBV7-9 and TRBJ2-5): DTGVSQNPRHKITKRGQNVTFRCDPISEHNRLYWYRQTLGQGPEFLTYFQNEAQLEKSRLLSDRFSAERPKGSFSTLEIQRTEQGDSAMYLCASSSDYLQETQYFGPGTRLLVL.

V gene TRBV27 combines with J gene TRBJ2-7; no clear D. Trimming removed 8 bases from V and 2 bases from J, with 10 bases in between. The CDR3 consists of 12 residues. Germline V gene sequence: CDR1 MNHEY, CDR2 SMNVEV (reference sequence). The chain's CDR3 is CASSSSPYEQYF. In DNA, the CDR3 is TGTGCCAGCTCATCGAGCCCCTACGAGCAGTACTTC.

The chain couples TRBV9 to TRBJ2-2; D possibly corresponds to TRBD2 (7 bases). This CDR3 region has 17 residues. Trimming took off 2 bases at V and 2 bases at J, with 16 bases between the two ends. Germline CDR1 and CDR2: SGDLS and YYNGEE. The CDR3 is CASSVNSWGGNTGELFF. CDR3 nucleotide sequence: TGTGCCAGCAGCGTTAATTCTTGGGGGGGCAACACCGGGGAGCTGTTTTTT. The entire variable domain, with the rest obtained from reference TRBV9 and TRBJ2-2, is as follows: DSGVTQTPKHLITATGQRVTLRCSPRSGDLSVYWYQQSLDQGLQFLIQYYNGEERAKGNILERFSAQQFPDLHSELNLSSLELGDSALYFCASSVNSWGGNTGELFFGEGSRLTVL.

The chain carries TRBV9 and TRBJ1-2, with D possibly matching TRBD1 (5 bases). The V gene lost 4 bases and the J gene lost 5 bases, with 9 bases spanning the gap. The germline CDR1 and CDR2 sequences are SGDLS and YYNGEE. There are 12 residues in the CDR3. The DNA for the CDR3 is TGTGCCAGCAGCCCGGGGGGTTATGGCTACACCTTC. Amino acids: CASSPGGYGYTF.

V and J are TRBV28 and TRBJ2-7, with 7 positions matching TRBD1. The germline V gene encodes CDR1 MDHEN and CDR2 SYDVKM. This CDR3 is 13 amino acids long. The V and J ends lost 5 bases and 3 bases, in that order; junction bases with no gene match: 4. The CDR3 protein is CASSGTAIYEQYV. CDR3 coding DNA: TGTGCCAGCAGTGGGACAGCTATCTACGAGCAGTACGTC.

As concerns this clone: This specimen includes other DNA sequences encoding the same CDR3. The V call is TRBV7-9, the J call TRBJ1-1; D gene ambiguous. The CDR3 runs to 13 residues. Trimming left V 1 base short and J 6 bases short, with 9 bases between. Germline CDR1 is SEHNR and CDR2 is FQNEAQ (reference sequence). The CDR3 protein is CASSLESGAEAFF. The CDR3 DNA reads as TGTGCCAGCAGCTTAGAATCCGGAGCTGAAGCTTTCTTT. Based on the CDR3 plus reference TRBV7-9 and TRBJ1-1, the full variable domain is DTGVSQNPRHKITKRGQNVTFRCDPISEHNRLYWYRQTLGQGPEFLTYFQNEAQLEKSRLLSDRFSAERPKGSFSTLEIQRTEQGDSAMYLCASSLESGAEAFFGQGTRLTVV.

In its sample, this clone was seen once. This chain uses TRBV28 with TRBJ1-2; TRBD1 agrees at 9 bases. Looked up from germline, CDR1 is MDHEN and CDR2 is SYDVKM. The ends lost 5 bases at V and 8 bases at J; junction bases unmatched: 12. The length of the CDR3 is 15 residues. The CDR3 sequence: CASSAPPGTGSGYTF. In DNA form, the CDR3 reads TGTGCCAGCAGTGCCCCCCCCGGGACAGGGAGCGGCTACACCTTC.